This record concerns one T cell receptor beta chain sequence. Its antigen is undetermined. Isolation of PBMCs gave at least 7 million cells per sample. The entry originates in a study of blood T cells in healthy people across ages. The V gene's germline CDR1 is SGHVS and CDR2 FNYEAQ. CDR3 size: 15 residues. V lost 6 bases to trimming and J lost 2 bases, with 16 bases between them. General study results and limits: When set beside aged donors, long-lived donors presented more naive CD4+ cells and higher diversity.

Primers used in a second PCR of about 6 to 11 cycles were a sample-barcoded 5' primer and a J-beta primer mix. TCRdb analysed the 5' RACE reads with MiXCR anew, one entry per CDR3 protein. The data contain hundreds of thousands of distinct CDR3 sequences, under 45% of them singletons. The specimen sequenced was blood. This receptor was obtained from a man in his sixties in good health. The chain joins TRBV7-6 to TRBJ2-5; D gene ambiguous. The CDR3 DNA sequence: TGTGCCAGCAGTTCCAATCCGGGTCCACAAGAGACCCAGTACTTC. Translated, it gives CASSSNPGPQETQYF.